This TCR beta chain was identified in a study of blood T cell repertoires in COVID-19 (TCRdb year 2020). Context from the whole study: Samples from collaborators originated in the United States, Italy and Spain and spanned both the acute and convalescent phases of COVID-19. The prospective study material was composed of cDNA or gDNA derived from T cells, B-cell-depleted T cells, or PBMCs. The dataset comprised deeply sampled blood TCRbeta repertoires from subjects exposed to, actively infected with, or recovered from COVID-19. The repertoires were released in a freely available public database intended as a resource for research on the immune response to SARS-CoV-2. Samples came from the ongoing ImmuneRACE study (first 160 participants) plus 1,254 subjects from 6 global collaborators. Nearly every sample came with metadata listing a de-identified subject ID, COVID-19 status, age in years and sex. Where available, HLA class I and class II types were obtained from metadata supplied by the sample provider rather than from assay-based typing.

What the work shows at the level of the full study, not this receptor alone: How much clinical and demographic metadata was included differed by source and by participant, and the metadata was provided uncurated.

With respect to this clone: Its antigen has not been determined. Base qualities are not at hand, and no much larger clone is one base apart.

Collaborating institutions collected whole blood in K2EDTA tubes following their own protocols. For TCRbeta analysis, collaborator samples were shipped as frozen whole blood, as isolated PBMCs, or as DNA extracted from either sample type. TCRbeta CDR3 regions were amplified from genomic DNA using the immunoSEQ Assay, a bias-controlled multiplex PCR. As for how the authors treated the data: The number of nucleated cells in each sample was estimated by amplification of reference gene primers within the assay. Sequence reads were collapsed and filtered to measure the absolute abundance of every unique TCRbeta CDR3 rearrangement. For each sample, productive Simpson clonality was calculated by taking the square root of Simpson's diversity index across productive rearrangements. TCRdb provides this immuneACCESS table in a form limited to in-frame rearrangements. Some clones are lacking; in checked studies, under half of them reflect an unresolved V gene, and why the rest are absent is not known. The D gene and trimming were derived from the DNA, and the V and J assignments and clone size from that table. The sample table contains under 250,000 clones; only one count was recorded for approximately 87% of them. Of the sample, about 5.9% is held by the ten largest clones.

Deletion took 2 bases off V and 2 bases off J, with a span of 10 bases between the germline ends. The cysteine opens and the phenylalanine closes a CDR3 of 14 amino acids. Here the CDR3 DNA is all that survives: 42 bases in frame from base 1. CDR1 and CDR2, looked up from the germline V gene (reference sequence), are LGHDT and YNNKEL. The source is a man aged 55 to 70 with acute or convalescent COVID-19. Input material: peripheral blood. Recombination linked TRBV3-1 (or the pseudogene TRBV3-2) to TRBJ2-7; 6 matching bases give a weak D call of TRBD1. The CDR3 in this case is CASSQLRTAYEQYF. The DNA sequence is TGTGCCAGCAGCCAATTACGGACAGCCTACGAGCAGTACTTC.